Sequencing of this T cell receptor (beta chain) was carried out in a study of cytomegalovirus exposure and HLA in healthy donors (TCRdb year 2017). Turning to the overall study: An earlier analysis of several hundred of the donors reported more than 250 Gb of sequence data and roughly 110 million unique TCR beta sequences from about 180 million T cells. A later genetic analysis used genome-wide SNP genotypes for about 65% of the 666 donors, treating that subset as a discovery cohort. On average, around 230,000 unique TCR beta nucleotide sequences were sequenced per donor among a few hundred genotyped donors of the cohort, with 15% to 20% of those sequences being non-productive. The study used immunosequencing to profile the T cell repertoires of about 670 subjects and linked those repertoires to cytomegalovirus serostatus. An early release covering approximately 600 HLA-typed donors comprised approximately 290 gigabases of sequencing data and 85 million or so unique TCR sequences. To predict cytomegalovirus infection status, the study brought together high-throughput TCR immunosequencing, statistical association of individual TCRs with disease status, and machine learning. A separate validation cohort of 90 to 150 different subjects was used in addition to the roughly 620-subject first cohort. Every discovery cohort repertoire had been produced on one sequencing platform. The later analysis used no new phenotypic data to find candidate immune exposures, relying instead on TCR beta sequences and their occurrence across donors. The number of donors typed differed by locus, with about 629-630 for A, B, C, DRB1 and DQB1, approximately 500 for DQA1, 606 for DPA1, and 450 to 480 for DPB1. Of the approximately 400 genotyped donors, 80% to 90% were placed in the genetic ancestry cluster associated with self-reported Caucasian donors. Roughly 5 DR-DQ haplotypes were handled as single units for association and clustering, since linkage in the cohort was strong. Both class I and class II loci were covered by HLA typing, at four-digit resolution. The study aimed to test whether signatures of past pathogen exposure could be identified by cataloging public T cell receptors. In an earlier analysis of 587 of the donors, high-throughput TCR beta sequencing was used to judge whether each TCR beta V gene segment behaved as functional or pseudogenic. Donor age, sex, ethnicity and CMV serostatus were collected together with the repertoire data. In a later analysis, previously published TCR beta repertoires from roughly 710 donors were re-analyzed and high-resolution HLA genotyping was added so that TCR occurrence patterns could be studied. Broad study findings and their caveats: Because the 87-base-pair reads could not distinguish some IMGT-functional V segments, including TRBV6-2 and TRBV6-3, those segments were excluded. A later genetic analysis associated a missense DCLRE1C variant with V-gene and J-gene trimming of TCR beta chains, and an independent cohort replicated the association. A further reported finding was that TCR beta sequences accurately predicted the HLA-A and HLA-B alleles for most subjects in the first cohort. In a later analysis, the rate of TCR association differed among HLA loci, with DRB1 alleles having the most associated TCRs and HLA-C alleles having the fewest. Most TCR sequences were observed very rarely across donors, whereas some public TCRs were present in many individuals. When HLA alleles, especially DR and DQ, strongly co-occurred, attributing TCR associations to individual alleles was difficult. Immune exposure information for the cohort was limited to CMV serostatus. In the study, some 160 TCR beta chains were listed as associated with cytomegalovirus. In a later analysis, HLA-associated TCR beta chains were found to be more clonally expanded and to have lower generation probabilities than equally common non-associated chains. Compared with the roughly 720-donor mean, donors in an Asian-associated ancestry cluster had fewer N-insertions in productive TCRs, according to a later genetic analysis. The sequencing pipeline was judged likely to have produced a cluster of highly shared sequence variants as a technical artifact. Only TCR beta chains were sequenced in this cohort, and the absence of alpha or paired-chain data limited detectable features. Linkage disequilibrium might explain the correlated functional status among segregating V segments, but an unknown experimental factor could not be excluded. Presence/absence analyses assumed roughly uniform sequencing depth across donors, an assumption that may not hold. Because counts were too low, about 18 rarely observed V segments, including chromosome 9 orphons, were excluded from the earlier analysis of about 500 of the donors. The classifier was reported to diagnose cytomegalovirus status with high specificity and sensitivity in both the original and validation cohorts. According to a later analysis, parvovirus B19, influenza, CMV and Epstein-Barr virus appeared linked to several top co-occurrence clusters. It was suggested by the authors that the approach could potentially be generalized to other disease states and immunological phenotypes. An earlier analysis of 450 to 750 of the donors showed that most TCR beta V segments appeared in productive rearrangements either about 87% or about 30% of the time, which broadly matched IMGT annotations. Because HLA typing was missing for some donors at each locus, association tests included only the typed subset. In vitro tests confirmed that a few of the cytomegalovirus-associated TCR beta chains recognize cytomegalovirus antigens. Specific HLA alleles were associated with 15,000 to 20,000 TCR beta sequences at a false discovery rate of 0.05 in a later analysis. According to a later analysis, most CMV-associated TCR beta chains appeared to be HLA-restricted, and the HLA associations seemed to be driven largely by CMV exposure.

Libraries were built with the immunoSEQ multiplex PCR assay. For the multiplex PCR, a mixture combining 60 forward primers for TCR Vbeta segments and 13 reverse primers for TCR Jbeta segments was used. The CDR3 region of rearranged TCR beta genes was amplified from genomic DNA with a multiplex PCR assay. Amplified TCR beta libraries were sequenced as 87-base-pair reads on the Illumina HiSeq System. Per the original workflow: A later analysis tallied 80 million to 95 million unique TCR beta chains across the 666 repertoires, and approximately 9.9 million of those chains were shared by two or more donors. Raw reads were error-corrected and collapsed into unique sequences with a nearest-neighbor algorithm that merged closely related sequences to remove PCR and sequencing errors. CDR3 sequences were aligned to IMGT reference sequences to assign V, D and J gene segments. For a sequence to be retained, a match of at least six nucleotides to both a V gene segment and a J gene segment was required. Rearrangements were classified as productive when the CDR3 lacked stop codons and remained in frame with V and J, and all other rearrangements were classified as non-productive. CDR3 was defined by IMGT convention, running from the second conserved V-encoded cysteine to the conserved J-encoded phenylalanine. In an earlier analysis of around 600 of the donors, sequences lacking an unambiguous match to a single V gene segment were excluded. In an earlier analysis of 500 to 750 of the donors, V segments were called functional above 56.7% productive rearrangements and were called segregating when the between-donor standard deviation exceeded 5%. A statistical classification framework was developed to diagnose cytomegalovirus status using the catalog of TCR beta chain sequences. In a later analysis, TCR nucleotide sequences were compared against IMGT/GENE-DB human TR gene sequences so that V and J genes could be assigned. Using the TCRdist pipeline, a later analysis assigned CDR3 sequences along with most-parsimonious VDJ recombination scenarios. In a later analysis, each TCR beta chain was defined by its CDR3 amino acid sequence together with its V-gene family, and reads lacking a unique V-gene family were excluded. As a way to deal with suspected cross-contamination and a sequencing artifact, a later analysis dropped 450 to 600 nucleotide sequences that were highly shared and had low generation probability. For each public chain, a later analysis derived a clonal expansion index from normalized ranks of inferred template counts within each repertoire. A later analysis computed generation probabilities with a VDJ recombination model fitted to out-of-frame rearrangements, and checked the results against IGoR. Hypergeometric tests were used in a later analysis to score TCR-TCR, TCR-HLA and TCR-CMV co-occurrence, with a repertoire-size bias correction applied to the TCR pairs. False discovery rates were estimated in a later analysis by permuting HLA or CMV assignments 20 times. In a later analysis, co-occurring TCRs were grouped with DBSCAN, and TCRdist sequence similarity was added when clustering was performed within HLA-allele-positive subsets. Co-occurrence clustering excluded repertoires with fewer than 30,000 or more than 120,000 public chains, plus five with anomalous nucleotide sharing. TCRdb's version of the immuneACCESS table is confined to in-frame rearrangements and falls short of the full clone set. An unresolved V gene accounts for under half of the shortfall where checked; the remainder is of unknown origin. That table furnishes V, J and clone size, whereas the DNA furnished D and trimming. The sample table shows fewer than 140,000 clones, and more than 65% are seen once. Together, the top ten hold about 0.8% of the sample.

The cohort consisted of more than 650 healthy bone marrow donors. All cohort members were sampled while nominally healthy, although unrecorded immune exposures were likely present. The donor tested CMV seronegative and was one of the 352 seronegative cohort members. Each donor provided a peripheral blood sample, and peripheral blood mononuclear cells were used for TCR beta sequencing. Genomic DNA extraction from the blood cell samples was performed with the Qiagen DNeasy Blood Extraction Kit. From the germline V gene (reference sequence), CDR1 is GTSNPN and CDR2 is SVGIG. From the cysteine through the phenylalanine, the CDR3 covers 14 amino acids. Only the CDR3 DNA is retained, 42 bases long and in frame from the first base. V and J are truncated by 0 bases and 4 bases respectively, leaving an intervening sequence of 12 bases. This clone has a handful of counts. Its antigen is unknown. No per-base quality is available; no much larger clone lies one base away.

Material: PBMCs. The receptor's source is a boy younger than 18 in good health and CMV-seronegative. The rearranged segments are TRBV30 and TRBJ1-1; TRBD1 is a weak D gene call, 5 bases matching. DNA sequence: TGTGCCTGGAGTGTAGGACAAACAGGCACTGAAGCTTTCTTT. This encodes CAWSVGQTGTEAFF.